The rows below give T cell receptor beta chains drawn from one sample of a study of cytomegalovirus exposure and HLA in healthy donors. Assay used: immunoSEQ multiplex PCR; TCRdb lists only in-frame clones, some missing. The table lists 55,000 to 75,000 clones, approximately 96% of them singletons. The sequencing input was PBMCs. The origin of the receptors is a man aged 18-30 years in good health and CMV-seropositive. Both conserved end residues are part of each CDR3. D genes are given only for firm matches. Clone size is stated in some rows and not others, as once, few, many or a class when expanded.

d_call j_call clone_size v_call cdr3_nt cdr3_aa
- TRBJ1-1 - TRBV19 TGTGCCAGTAGTGCCGGGGATGGGAACACTGAAGCTTTCTTT CASSAGDGNTEAFF
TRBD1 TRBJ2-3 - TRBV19 TGTGCCAGTAGCACCGGACAGGGAGGACCAGATACGCAGTATTTT CASSTGQGGPDTQYF
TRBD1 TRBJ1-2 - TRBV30 TGTGCCTGGGGACAGGGATGGCCAAACTATGGCTACACCTTC CAWGQGWPNYGYTF
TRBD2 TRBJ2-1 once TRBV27 TGTGCCAGCAGTTCCCGAGGGGCTAGCGGGAAGGGTGAGCAGTTCTTC CASSSRGASGKGEQFF
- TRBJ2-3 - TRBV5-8 TGTGCCAGCAGCTTGGAGGAGGAGGCCACAGATACGCAGTATTTT CASSLEEEATDTQYF
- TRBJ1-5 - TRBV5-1 TGCGCCAGCAGCTTTGCGGAGAATCAGCCCCAGCATTTT CASSFAENQPQHF
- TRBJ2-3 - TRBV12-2 TGTGCAAGTCGCTTAGGGCGCCTGAACCAGGTTATTGGTGCAGATACGCAGTATTTT CASRLGRLNQVIGADTQYF
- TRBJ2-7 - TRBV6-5 TGTGCCAGCAGTTTCGGCAGGGCGTACGGCTACGAGCAGTACTTC CASSFGRAYGYEQYF
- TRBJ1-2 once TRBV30 TGTGCCTGGAGTGTACCCAGGGCCTATGGCTACACCTTC CAWSVPRAYGYTF
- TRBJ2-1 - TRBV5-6 TGTGCCAGCAGCTTTATAAACTCAGGAGGGCACAATGAGCAGTTCTTC CASSFINSGGHNEQFF